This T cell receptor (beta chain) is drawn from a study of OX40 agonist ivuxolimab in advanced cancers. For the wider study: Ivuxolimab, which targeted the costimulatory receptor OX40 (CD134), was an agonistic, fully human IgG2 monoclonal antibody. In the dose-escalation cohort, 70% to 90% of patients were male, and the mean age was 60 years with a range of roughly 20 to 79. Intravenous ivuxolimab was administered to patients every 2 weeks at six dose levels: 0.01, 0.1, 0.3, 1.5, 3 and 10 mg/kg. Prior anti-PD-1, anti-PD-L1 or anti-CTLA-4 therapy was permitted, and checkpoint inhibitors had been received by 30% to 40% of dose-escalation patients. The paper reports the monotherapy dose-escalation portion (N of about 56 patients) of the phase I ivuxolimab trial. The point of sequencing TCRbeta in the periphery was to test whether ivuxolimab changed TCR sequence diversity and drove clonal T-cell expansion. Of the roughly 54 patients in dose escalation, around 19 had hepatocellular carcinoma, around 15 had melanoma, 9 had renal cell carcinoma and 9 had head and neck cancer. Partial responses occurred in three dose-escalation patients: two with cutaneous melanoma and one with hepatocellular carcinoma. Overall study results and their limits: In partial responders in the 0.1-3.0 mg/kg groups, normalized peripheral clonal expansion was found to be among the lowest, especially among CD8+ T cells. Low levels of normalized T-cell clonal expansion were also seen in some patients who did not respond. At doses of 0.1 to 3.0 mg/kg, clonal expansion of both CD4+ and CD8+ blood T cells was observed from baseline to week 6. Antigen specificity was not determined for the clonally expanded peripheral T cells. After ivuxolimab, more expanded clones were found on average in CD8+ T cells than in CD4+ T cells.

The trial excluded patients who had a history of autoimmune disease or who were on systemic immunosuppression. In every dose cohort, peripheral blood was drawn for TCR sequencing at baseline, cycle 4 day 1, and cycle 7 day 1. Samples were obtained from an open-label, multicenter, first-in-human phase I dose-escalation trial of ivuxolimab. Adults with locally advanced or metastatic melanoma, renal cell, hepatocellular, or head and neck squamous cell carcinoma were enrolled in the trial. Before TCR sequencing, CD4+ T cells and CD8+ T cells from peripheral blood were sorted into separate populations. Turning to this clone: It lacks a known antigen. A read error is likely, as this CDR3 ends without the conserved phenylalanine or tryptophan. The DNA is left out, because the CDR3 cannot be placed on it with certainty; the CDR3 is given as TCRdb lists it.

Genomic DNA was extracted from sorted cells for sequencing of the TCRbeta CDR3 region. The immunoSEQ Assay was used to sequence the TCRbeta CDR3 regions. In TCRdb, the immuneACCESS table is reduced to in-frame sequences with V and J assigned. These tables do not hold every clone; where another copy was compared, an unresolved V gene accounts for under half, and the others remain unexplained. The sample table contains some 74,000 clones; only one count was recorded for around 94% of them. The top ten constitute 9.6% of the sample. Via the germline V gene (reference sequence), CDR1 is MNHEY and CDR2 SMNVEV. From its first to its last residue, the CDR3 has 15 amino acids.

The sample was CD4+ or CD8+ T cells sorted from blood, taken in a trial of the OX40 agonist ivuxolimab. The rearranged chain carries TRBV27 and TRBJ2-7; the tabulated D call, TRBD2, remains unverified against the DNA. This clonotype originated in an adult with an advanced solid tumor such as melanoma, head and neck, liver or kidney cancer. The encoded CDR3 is CASSLSSGGGLAYPP.